This TCR beta chain appears in the sequencing data of a study of blood T cells in healthy people across ages. Notes on the study in general: Higher diversity and more naive CD4+ cells were features of long-lived donors, compared to aged donors. TCR beta diversity, measured per million T cells, fell in a roughly linear way with age.

CDR1 and CDR2 (germline): DFQATT, SNEGSKA (reference sequence). The CDR3 spans 15 residues. Unmatched junction bases numbered 8, after V lost 0 bases and J lost 3 bases. Note on this clonotype: Its target is not known. Being one base from a much bigger clone, this may be a read error.

The individuals who served as donors were healthy Caucasians living in Russia, aged about 6 to 100. A second PCR, run for roughly 7 to 12 cycles, used a sample-barcoded 5' primer plus a J-beta primer mix. Each TCR beta cDNA got a 12-nucleotide random molecular identifier. TCRdb itself ran the 5' RACE reads through MiXCR, one entry per CDR3 protein. The sample consists of about 1 million distinct CDR3 sequences, 45% of them appearing once. The receptor's source is a woman aged 55-75 years in good health. Source material: blood. The chain recombines TRBV20-1 with TRBJ2-7; 7 positions agree with TRBD2. CDR3 loop: CSARDPPAGLYEQYF. CDR3 sequence (DNA): TGCAGTGCTAGAGATCCTCCAGCGGGACTCTACGAGCAGTACTTC.